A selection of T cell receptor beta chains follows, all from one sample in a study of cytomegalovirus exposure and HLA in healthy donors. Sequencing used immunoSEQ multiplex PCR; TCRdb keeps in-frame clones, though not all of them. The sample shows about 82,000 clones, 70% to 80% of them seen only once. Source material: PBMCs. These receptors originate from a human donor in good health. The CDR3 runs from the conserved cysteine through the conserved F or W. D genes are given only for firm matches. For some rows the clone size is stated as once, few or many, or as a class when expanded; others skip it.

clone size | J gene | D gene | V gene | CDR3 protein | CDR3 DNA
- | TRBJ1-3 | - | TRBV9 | CASSGLSGSGNTIYF | TGTGCCAGCAGCGGTCTCTCGGGGTCTGGAAACACCATATATTTT
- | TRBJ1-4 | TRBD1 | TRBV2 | CASSEGTGLATNEKLFF | TGTGCCAGCAGTGAAGGGACAGGATTAGCAACTAATGAAAAACTGTTTTTT
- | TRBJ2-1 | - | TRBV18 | CASSPVARNEQFF | TGTGCCAGCTCACCAGTGGCTAGAAATGAGCAGTTCTTC
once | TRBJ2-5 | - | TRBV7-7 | CASSPTRGGETQYF | TGTGCCAGCAGCCCCACCAGGGGAGGGGAGACCCAGTACTTC
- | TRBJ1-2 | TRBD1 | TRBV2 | CASSPDRSGYTF | TGTGCCAGCAGTCCGGACAGGTCCGGCTACACCTTC
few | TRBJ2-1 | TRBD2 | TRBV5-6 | CASRPGTSGGGYNEQFF | TGTGCCAGCAGGCCCGGGACTAGCGGGGGAGGGTACAATGAGCAGTTCTTC
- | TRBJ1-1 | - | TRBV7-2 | CASSYTGGLRTEAFF | TGTGCCAGCAGCTATACCGGGGGGCTTAGGACTGAAGCTTTCTTT
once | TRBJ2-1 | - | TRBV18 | CASFPFQQYNEQFF | TGTGCCAGCTTCCCTTTCCAACAGTACAATGAGCAGTTCTTC
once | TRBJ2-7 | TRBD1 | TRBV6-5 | CASSLDRGPYEQYF | TGTGCCAGCAGTCTGGACAGGGGGCCCTACGAGCAGTACTTC
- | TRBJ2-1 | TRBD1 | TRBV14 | CASRDTGGRSEQFF | TGTGCCAGCAGAGACACAGGGGGGCGGAGTGAGCAGTTCTTC
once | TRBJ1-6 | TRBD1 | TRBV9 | CASSQRQGANSPLHF | TGTGCCAGCAGCCAACGACAGGGGGCGAATTCACCCCTCCACTTT
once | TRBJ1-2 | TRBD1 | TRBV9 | CASSVVGTGTYGYTF | TGTGCCAGCAGCGTAGTCGGGACAGGGACCTATGGCTACACCTTC
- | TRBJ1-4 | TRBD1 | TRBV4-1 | CASSQGQGRIVEKLFF | TGCGCCAGCAGCCAGGGACAGGGAAGAATTGTTGAAAAACTGTTTTTT
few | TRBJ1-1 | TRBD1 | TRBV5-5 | CASSSQGHTEAFF | TGTGCCAGCAGCTCACAGGGGCACACTGAAGCTTTCTTT
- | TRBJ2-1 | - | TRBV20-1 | CSVARNEQFF | TGCAGTGTCGCGAGGAATGAGCAGTTCTTC
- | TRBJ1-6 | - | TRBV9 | CASSLDMSYNSPLHF | TGTGCCAGCAGCTTGGACATGTCCTATAATTCACCCCTCCACTTT
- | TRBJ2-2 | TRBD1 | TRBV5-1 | CASSLRDRELFF | TGCGCCAGCAGCTTGCGGGACAGAGAGCTGTTTTTT
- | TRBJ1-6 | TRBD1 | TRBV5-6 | CASSLGAQGNSPLHF | TGTGCCAGCAGCTTGGGAGCACAGGGGAACTCACCCCTCCACTTT
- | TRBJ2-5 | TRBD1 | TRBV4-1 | CASSQVGPGTAQETQYF | TGCGCCAGCAGCCAAGTGGGGCCGGGGACAGCTCAAGAGACCCAGTACTTC
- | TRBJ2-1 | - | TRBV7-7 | CASSLGGGEQFF | TGTGCTAGCAGCTTAGGTGGGGGCGAGCAGTTCTTC
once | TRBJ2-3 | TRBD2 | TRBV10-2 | CASTPTSGVADTQYF | TGCGCCAGCACCCCCACTAGCGGGGTAGCAGATACGCAGTATTTT
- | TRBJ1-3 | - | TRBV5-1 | CASSLSGGRNTIYF | TGCGCCAGCAGCTTGTCTGGAGGGAGAAACACCATATATTTT
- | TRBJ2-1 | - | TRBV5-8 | CASSSDRDFFNEQFF | TGTGCCAGCAGCTCCGACAGGGACTTCTTCAATGAGCAGTTCTTC
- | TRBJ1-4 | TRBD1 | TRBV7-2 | CASSSGQAYEKLFF | TGTGCCAGCAGCTCGGGACAGGCTTATGAAAAACTGTTTTTT
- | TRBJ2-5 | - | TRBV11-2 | CASSLVTAGETQYF | TGTGCCAGCAGCTTAGTTACGGCAGGGGAGACCCAGTACTTC
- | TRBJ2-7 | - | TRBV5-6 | CASSSQGNYEQYF | TGTGCCAGCAGCTCACAGGGTAACTACGAGCAGTACTTC
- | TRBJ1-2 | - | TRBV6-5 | CASYGGDGYPF | TGTGCCAGCTATGGGGGGGACGGCTACCCCTTC
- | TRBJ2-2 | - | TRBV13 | CASSLDAGGELFF | TGTGCCAGCAGCTTAGACGCCGGCGGGGAGCTGTTTTTT
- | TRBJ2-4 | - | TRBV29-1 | CSGSIAKNIQYF | TGCAGCGGGAGTATAGCCAAAAACATTCAGTACTTC
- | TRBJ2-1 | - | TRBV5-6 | CASSLDSYNEQFF | TGTGCCAGCAGCCTGGACAGTTACAATGAGCAGTTCTTC
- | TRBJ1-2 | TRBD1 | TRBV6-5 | CASNPISARGQGYTF | TGTGCCAGCAACCCCATTTCTGCCAGGGGGCAAGGCTACACCTTC
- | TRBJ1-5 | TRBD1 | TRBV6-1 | CASSGGTGYQPQHF | TGTGCCAGCAGTGGGGGGACAGGGTATCAGCCCCAGCATTTT
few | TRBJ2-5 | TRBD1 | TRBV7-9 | CASSGTVYGTQYF | TGTGCCAGCAGCGGGACAGTCTACGGGACCCAGTACTTC
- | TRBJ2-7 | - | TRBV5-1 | CASSVTTGTSREQYF | TGCGCCAGCAGCGTGACGACCGGGACATCCCGCGAGCAGTACTTC
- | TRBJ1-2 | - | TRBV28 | CASSFTPTHTNYGYTF | TGTGCCAGCAGTTTTACCCCCACCCACACTAACTATGGCTACACCTTC
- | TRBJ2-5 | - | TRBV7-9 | CASSPRDPGETQYF | TGTGCCAGCAGCCCGCGGGACCCCGGGGAGACCCAGTACTTC
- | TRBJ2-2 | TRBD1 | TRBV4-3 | CASSQYSGTGGTGELFF | TGCGCCAGCAGCCAATACTCCGGGACAGGGGGCACCGGGGAGCTGTTTTTT
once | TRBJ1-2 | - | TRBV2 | CASSEMGLSNYGYTF | TGTGCCAGCAGTGAAATGGGGCTTTCTAACTATGGCTACACCTTC
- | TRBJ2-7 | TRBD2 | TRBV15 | CATSFSGGSYEQYF | TGTGCCACCAGCTTCTCGGGGGGATCCTACGAGCAGTACTTC
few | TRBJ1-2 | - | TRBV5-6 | CASSLLTGLRSNYGYTF | TGTGCCAGCAGCTTATTAACAGGCCTACGATCCAACTATGGCTACACCTTC
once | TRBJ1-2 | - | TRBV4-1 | CASSRGGLVREAYGYTF | TGCGCCAGCAGCCGGGGCGGGTTAGTTCGGGAGGCCTATGGCTACACCTTC
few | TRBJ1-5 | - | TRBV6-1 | CASSVLDQPQHF | TGTGCCAGCAGTGTTTTAGATCAGCCCCAGCATTTT
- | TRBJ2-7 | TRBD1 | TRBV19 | CASSNPGQGTHEQYF | TGTGCCAGTAGTAACCCGGGACAGGGCACCCACGAGCAGTACTTC
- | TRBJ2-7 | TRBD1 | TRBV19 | CASSQRDSTYEQYF | TGTGCCAGTAGTCAACGGGACAGTACCTACGAGCAGTACTTC
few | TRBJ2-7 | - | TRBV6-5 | CASSISGTYEQYF | TGTGCCAGCAGTATTTCAGGGACCTACGAGCAGTACTTC
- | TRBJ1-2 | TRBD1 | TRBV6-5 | CASSRTGDYGYTF | TGTGCCAGCAGCAGAACAGGGGACTATGGCTACACCTTC
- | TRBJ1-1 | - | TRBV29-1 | CSVEDRGGWTEAFF | TGCAGCGTTGAAGATCGGGGGGGCTGGACTGAAGCTTTCTTT
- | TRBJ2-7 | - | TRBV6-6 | CASTPEGYEQYF | TGTGCCAGCACACCAGAGGGTTACGAGCAGTACTTC
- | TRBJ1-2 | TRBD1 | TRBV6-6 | CASSYSWTGDGYTF | TGTGCCAGCAGTTACTCCTGGACAGGGGATGGCTACACCTTC
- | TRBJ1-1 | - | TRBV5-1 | CASSSGTVSTEAFF | TGCGCCAGCAGCTCAGGGACTGTCAGCACTGAAGCTTTCTTT
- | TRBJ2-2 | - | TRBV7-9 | CASTLALSAGRRTGELFF | TGTGCCAGCACCCTCGCCCTTAGCGCGGGGAGGAGGACCGGGGAGCTGTTTTTT
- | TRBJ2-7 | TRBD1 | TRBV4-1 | CASSQFPGQGYEQYF | TGCGCCAGCAGCCAATTCCCCGGACAGGGGTACGAGCAGTACTTC
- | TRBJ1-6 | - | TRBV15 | CATSRDSRGNSPLHF | TGTGCCACCAGCAGAGACAGTCGGGGTAATTCACCCCTCCACTTT
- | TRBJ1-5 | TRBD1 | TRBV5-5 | CASSHGTANNQPQHF | TGTGCCAGCAGCCATGGGACAGCTAACAATCAGCCCCAGCATTTT
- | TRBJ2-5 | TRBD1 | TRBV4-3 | CASSQNLQGAGETQYF | TGCGCCAGCAGCCAAAACCTACAGGGGGCGGGGGAGACCCAGTACTTC